This T cell receptor (beta chain) was identified in a study of beta chain features in type 1 diabetes. With 1 base clipped from V and 1 base from J, the junction kept 7 bases outside the gene matches. CDR3 length: 16 residues. Germline CDR1 is LGHNA and CDR2 is YSLEER. This clone occurred a few times. Every bit of the isolated RNA underwent reverse transcription, so sequencing read expressed TCRB transcripts. Measured with immunoSEQ multiplex PCR; TCRdb has only the in-frame clones, and not every one. There are about 330,000 clones in the sample; more than 9.5% occur only once, and over 0.015% lies in the top ten.

Sequencing input: naive CD4+ T cells from blood. The J gene is TRBJ2-7, the V gene TRBV4-3, with 7 bases matching TRBD2. This receptor was obtained from a woman younger than 45 in good health. CDR3 protein: CASSQAMGGVSYEQYF. The DNA of the CDR3 is TGCGCCAGCAGCCAAGCTATGGGGGGGGTTTCCTACGAGCAGTACTTC.